The 22 T cell receptor beta chains in this list originate from one sample, sequenced in a study of T cell changes during pregnancy in multiple sclerosis (dated 2019 in TCRdb). Receptors were amplified or captured by the immunoSEQ multiplex PCR assay. TCRdb limited this immuneACCESS table to in-frame rearrangements with V and J called. A share of clones is missing; checked studies link under half to unresolved V genes, and the rest is unexplained. In all, the sample holds about 30,000 clones, and roughly 92% of those were seen once. Clones ranked in the top ten supply around 6% of the sample. The specimen comprised CD8+ T cells from peripheral blood mononuclear cells, sampled before pregnancy. These receptors were collected from a female donor with multiple sclerosis, enrolled in a pregnancy study.

The chain combines TRBV4-1 with TRBJ2-7, with 9 bases fitting TRBD2. This CDR3 contains 16 residues. The V gene end was trimmed by 0 bases and the J gene end by 6 bases; junction bases not matched to a gene: 9. The germline CDR1 and CDR2 sequences are MGHRA and YSYEKL. The chain's CDR3 is CASSQDIGGRDSEQYF. The CDR3 nucleotides read TGCGCCAGCAGCCAAGATATCGGCGGGAGGGATAGCGAGCAGTACTTC.

V gene TRBV4-1 combines with J gene TRBJ2-1, with 12 positions matching TRBD1. V trimming: 3 bases; J trimming: 9 bases; junction bases outside the gene matches: 6. The CDR3 contains 15 residues. Germline values: CDR1 MGHRA, CDR2 YSYEKL. The CDR3 loop reads CASSHRDRGRGEQFF. The CDR3 DNA reads TGCGCCAGCAGCCACCGGGACAGGGGGCGTGGTGAGCAGTTCTTC.

V and J are TRBV28 and TRBJ2-1; TRBD2 matches 8 bases. Unmatched junction bases numbered 10, after V lost 3 bases and J lost 6 bases. The CDR3 runs 16 residues. Germline V gives CDR1 MDHEN, CDR2 SYDVKM. CDR3 protein: CASSFLAVAGGNEQFF. CDR3 coding DNA: TGTGCCAGCAGTTTTCTGGCCGTGGCGGGAGGCAATGAGCAGTTCTTC.

The rearrangement uses TRBV7-9 and TRBJ2-2, with 10 bases identical to TRBD1. The CDR3 totals 16 residues. Germline V gene lookup returns CDR1 SEHNR and CDR2 FQNEAQ (reference sequence). V shed 1 base and J 3 bases; nucleotides not matched to a gene: 2. CDR3 DNA sequence: TGTGCCAGCAGCTTAGTTGGACAGGGGGACACCGGGGAGCTGTTTTTT. Translating it yields CASSLVGQGDTGELFF.

This clone is a singleton in its sample. This chain links TRBV29-1 with TRBJ2-7; weak D call: TRBD1 (6 bases). Trimming removed 4 bases from V and 3 bases from J, with 16 bases in between. Per the germline V gene, CDR1 is SQVTM and CDR2 is ANQGSEA. CDR3 length: 14 amino acids. In nucleotides, the CDR3 is TGCAGCGTTGTTAAGACAGGAGGTCGCTACGAGCAGTACTTC. This sequence encodes CSVVKTGGRYEQYF.

The rearrangement uses TRBV9 and TRBJ2-1, with a weak D call TRBD2 (5 bases). The CDR3 runs 16 residues. Germline V CDR1 and CDR2: SGDLS, YYNGEE. Trimming pared 4 bases from V and 0 bases from J, leaving 14 bases between. The DNA for the CDR3 is TGTGCCAGCAGCTCTAGGATACTAGGCTCCTACAATGAGCAGTTCTTC. Amino acids: CASSSRILGSYNEQFF.

J is TRBJ2-2 and V is TRBV5-7; TRBD1 matches at 8 bases. TRBV5-7 is designated an ORF whose function remains uncertain. The V segment lost 5 bases and the J segment 0 bases; nucleotides outside the gene matches: 3. This CDR3 has 15 residues. The CDR3 bases are TGTGCCAGCAGTTCGGACAGGGCGAACACCGGGGAGCTGTTTTTT. This gives the protein CASSSDRANTGELFF.

The CDR3 region is CASSSGTGGPNEKLFF. CDR3 DNA sequence: TGTGCCAGCAGCTCCGGGACAGGGGGCCCCAATGAAAAACTGTTTTTT. The chain combines TRBV5-8 with TRBJ1-4; 12 bases match TRBD1. V was pared by 3 bases and J by 5 bases, with 5 bases of the junction left unmatched. From germline, CDR1 is SGHTS and CDR2 YDEGEE. The length of the CDR3 is 16 residues. The full variable domain, its missing parts supplied by reference TRBV5-8 and TRBJ1-4, is EAGVTQSPTHLIKTRGQQATLRCSPISGHTSVYWYQQALGLGLQFLLWYDEGEERNRGNFPPRFSGRQFPNYSSELNVNALELEDSALYLCASSSGTGGPNEKLFFGSGTQLSVL.

The J gene is TRBJ1-5, the V gene TRBV19, with D perhaps matching TRBD1 (6 bases). Germline CDR1 is LNHDA and CDR2 is SQIVND (reference sequence). Deletions cut 1 base from V and 3 bases from J, with 10 bases between. This CDR3 is built from 15 residues. CDR3 loop: CASSIGGTPNQPQHF. CDR3 DNA: TGTGCCAGTAGTATAGGGGGGACACCCAATCAGCCCCAGCATTTT.

This chain joins TRBV4-1 and TRBJ1-4; D is possibly TRBD1 (6 bases). The germline CDR1 and CDR2 sequences are MGHRA and YSYEKL. Trimming left V 9 bases short and J 1 base short, with 9 bases between. The CDR3 sequence is 13 residues long. The chain's CDR3 is CASLDRTNEKLFF. The CDR3 DNA reads TGCGCCAGTTTGGACAGAACTAATGAAAAACTGTTTTTT.

The V call is TRBV6-5, the J call TRBJ2-2; tentatively, D is TRBD1 (6 bases). The CDR3 length is 13 residues. Germline assignment: CDR1 MNHEY and CDR2 SVGAGI. V lost 6 bases to trimming and J lost 7 bases, with 12 bases between them. The CDR3 DNA reads TGTGCCAGCAGCCAGGGACATGTCGGGGAGCTGTTTTTT. It codes for CASSQGHVGELFF.

The J gene is TRBJ1-2, the V gene TRBV7-2; 8 nucleotides align to TRBD1. This CDR3 region has 14 residues. CDR1 SGHTA and CDR2 FQGNSA come from the germline V gene. V lost 5 bases and J lost 4; bases outside the gene matches: 6. In DNA, the CDR3 is TGTGCCAGCAGCCCCGCTGGACAGGGCTATGGCTACACCTTC. Amino acid sequence: CASSPAGQGYGYTF.

The rearrangement links TRBV15 to TRBJ2-7; TRBD2 matches at 12 bases. Germline V gene data show CDR1 as LNHNV and CDR2 as YYDKDF (reference sequence). V was clipped by 0 bases and J by 2 bases; unmatched bases: 2. The CDR3 length is 16 residues. CDR3 coding DNA: TGTGCCACCAGCAGAGACCGGACTAGCGGGACCTACGAGCAGTACTTC. As protein: CATSRDRTSGTYEQYF.

The J gene is TRBJ1-2, the V gene TRBV4-2; D is possibly TRBD1 (5 bases). Germline-derived CDR1 and CDR2 are LGHNA and YNFKEQ. With 0 bases removed from V and 7 bases from J, the gap between germline ends came to 15 bases. The CDR3 totals 15 residues. CDR3 DNA: TGTGCCAGCAGCCAAGAGGAAGGAGGGAGGGGTGGCTACACCTTC. It specifies CASSQEEGGRGGYTF.

The chain combines TRBV15 with TRBJ2-2; 7 bases agree with TRBD1. Germline-derived CDR1 and CDR2 are LNHNV and YYDKDF (reference sequence). This CDR3 has 15 amino acids. The junction had 3 bases not matched to a gene; V was cut back by 2 bases and J by 3 bases. The CDR3 is CATSRRDSYTGELFF. CDR3 DNA: TGTGCCACCAGCAGAAGGGACAGCTACACCGGGGAGCTGTTTTTT.

The chain recombines TRBV5-1 with TRBJ2-3; maybe TRBD2 (6 bases). Germline loops: CDR1 SGHRS, CDR2 YFSETQ. The CDR3 totals 16 residues. With 0 bases removed from V and 1 base from J, the gap between germline ends came to 12 bases. CDR3 region: CASSLAVSGGTDTQYF. CDR3 DNA sequence: TGCGCCAGCAGCTTGGCCGTTTCGGGGGGCACAGATACGCAGTATTTT.

The rearrangement links TRBV7-9 to TRBJ2-1; 7 nucleotides align to TRBD2. The germline gives CDR1 SEHNR, CDR2 FQNEAQ (reference sequence). Losses at the gene ends were 5 bases for V and 9 bases for J; bases not matched to a gene: 13. CDR3 length: 15 residues. CDR3 amino acids: CASSHPRDYHGEQFF. The CDR3 region has the DNA TGTGCCAGCAGCCATCCCCGGGACTATCACGGTGAGCAGTTCTTC.

This chain joins TRBV6-5 and TRBJ2-5, with TRBD1 identical over 7 bases. The CDR3 is 15 residues long. V gave up 7 bases and J gave up 3 bases; unmatched junction bases: 11. From germline, CDR1 is MNHEY and CDR2 SVGAGI. CDR3: CASNLQGGREETQYF. The DNA for the CDR3 is TGTGCCAGCAACCTACAAGGGGGCCGCGAAGAGACCCAGTACTTC.

CDR3 region: CSVEGFLAGGSNEQFF. In nucleotides, the CDR3 is TGCAGCGTTGAAGGGTTTTTAGCGGGAGGGTCGAATGAGCAGTTCTTC. This chain links TRBV29-1 with TRBJ2-1; TRBD2 matches 11 bases. Germline V gene sequence: CDR1 SQVTM, CDR2 ANQGSEA. This CDR3 is 16 amino acids long. The V gene end was trimmed by 1 base and the J gene end by 7 bases; junction bases not matched to a gene: 9.

This sequence joins TRBV4-1 and TRBJ2-1; weak D call: TRBD2 (5 bases). Germline V CDR1 and CDR2: MGHRA, YSYEKL. Trimming left V 9 bases short and J 8 bases short, with 32 bases between. The CDR3 covers 18 residues. The CDR3 coding sequence is TGCGCCAGTCGCATCAGAGTTGAACCCGATACTCTTAGCGATGAGCAGTTCTTC. It encodes CASRIRVEPDTLSDEQFF.

V and J are TRBV27 and TRBJ2-1; D may be TRBD2 (5 bases). V gave up 3 bases and J gave up 9 bases, with 18 bases separating them. Germline CDR1 MNHEY, CDR2 SMNVEV (reference sequence). The CDR3 has 15 amino acids. CDR3 protein: CASSLPGSQGSEQFF. The CDR3 coding sequence is TGTGCCAGCAGTTTGCCCGGGTCGCAAGGGAGTGAGCAGTTCTTC.

This chain uses TRBV7-9 with TRBJ2-7; D is unresolved. V lost 1 base to trimming and J lost 4 bases, with 11 bases between them. Germline assignment: CDR1 SEHNR and CDR2 FQNEAQ (reference sequence). This CDR3 is 14 amino acids long. In DNA form, the CDR3 reads TGTGCCAGCAGCTTAGGGCAGTTACCTTACGAGCAGTACTTC. Translation gives CASSLGQLPYEQYF.